The clone carrying this T cell receptor beta chain has a single count. The germline gene is not matched at one end of the junction; a read error may be the cause. The source of the sample is a study of blood T cells in healthy people across ages. This CDR3 is built from 14 residues. Through a sample-barcoded 5' primer and a J-beta primer mix, a second PCR was run for roughly 6 to 11 cycles. Each sample yielded at least 3 million CDR3-containing paired-end reads. MiXCR was run by TCRdb on the 5' RACE reads, yielding one entry per CDR3 protein. The sample has around 870,000 distinct CDR3 sequences; less than 35% are singletons.

The TCR originated in a woman of 80 years or more in good health. The sample comprised blood. The V gene is TRBV12-3 or TRBV12-4, the J gene TRBJ1-4; D is unclear. CDR3 sequence reads: CASSLGGSNEKRFF. The CDR3 DNA is TGTGCCAGCAGTTTAGGAGGGAGTAATGAAAAACGGTTTTTT.